The TCR beta chain described here comes from a study of a mutant IDH1 vaccine in newly diagnosed glioma. Note on this clone: Its antigen remains unknown.

Specified time point: week 23, last vaccination. A 20-mer mutant IDH1 peptide at 300 ug was injected subcutaneously with topical imiquimod. Donors had new IDH1-mutant astrocytomas of WHO grade 3 or 4 (ATRX-lost). The table came from immunoSEQ multiplex PCR; TCRdb's copy has only in-frame clones and leaves some out. The sample has 25,000 to 35,000 clones; approximately 80% are singletons. The length of the CDR3 is 14 residues. V shed 5 bases and J shed 7 bases, with 14 bases lying between them. The germline V gene has CDR1 MDHEN and CDR2 SYDVKM. This TCR was recovered from a young woman with glioma. The chain links TRBV28 to TRBJ2-2; TRBD2 might be the D (6 bases). Here the sequenced sample was PBMCs, taken from a glioma patient whose treatment included an IDH1 peptide vaccine. In DNA, the CDR3 is TGTGCCAGCAGTCTGGGACTGTTAATCGGGGAGCTGTTTTTT. Its protein product is CASSLGLLIGELFF.